The subject of this entry is one T cell receptor (beta chain). CDR1 is LGHNA, CDR2 YSLEER, per germline. The V and J ends lost 4 bases and 0 bases, in that order; junction bases with no gene match: 9. The CDR3 runs to 18 residues. This specimen belongs to a study of T cell responses to AZD1222 COVID-19 vaccine. The protocol was immunoSEQ multiplex PCR, while the TCRdb copy is restricted to in-frame clones and leaves out a portion. The table has about 150,000 clones, around 88% seen once. Sample: peripheral blood, taken 28 days after the second AZD1222 dose. This TCR derives from an adult who received the AZD1222 COVID-19 vaccine. The gene calls are TRBV4-3 and TRBJ2-2; TRBD2 matches 9 bases. CDR3 residues: CASSRTLAGRTNTGELFF. In nucleotides, the CDR3 is TGCGCCAGCAGCCGGACTCTAGCGGGGAGAACGAACACCGGGGAGCTGTTTTTT.